The 12 T cell receptor beta chains below all came from one sample that was sequenced in a study of T cells in Graves' hyperthyroidism and ophthalmopathy. From RNA transcripts, TCR beta CDR3 regions were amplified. During a first-round RT-PCR of the TCR CDR3, the HTBI primer set was used. Using its own MiXCR run on the multiplex PCR reads, TCRdb lists one record per CDR3 protein. The table lists 400,000 to 500,000 distinct CDR3 sequences, around 14% of them singletons. Sequencing was done on a sample of blood. The source is a woman aged 18-29 years with Graves' hyperthyroidism.

The chain recombines TRBV27 with TRBJ2-2; D is unresolved. CDR1 and CDR2 (germline): MNHEY, SMNVEV (reference sequence). Trimming took off 5 bases at V and 2 bases at J, with 18 bases between the two ends. The CDR3 consists of 17 residues. The CDR3 spells CASSAARVRLNTGELFF. The CDR3 DNA is TGTGCCAGCAGTGCCGCCCGGGTGCGACTTAACACCGGGGAGCTGTTTTTT.

This clonotype was seen at least ten times. This chain uses TRBV3-1 with TRBJ2-1; D gene ambiguous. Germline loops: CDR1 LGHDT, CDR2 YNNKEL (reference sequence). V was trimmed by 1 base and J by 4 bases, leaving 8 bases between them. This CDR3 has 14 amino acids. CDR3: CASSQALSYNEQFF. In DNA, the CDR3 is TGTGCCAGCAGCCAAGCTTTGAGTTACAATGAGCAGTTCTTC.

This clonotype was recorded at least ten times. This chain joins TRBV6-1 and TRBJ2-2; perhaps D is TRBD1 or TRBD2 (7 bases each). Germline CDR1 is MNHNS and CDR2 is SASEGT. Trimming removed 3 bases at V and 6 bases at J, with 17 bases between. There are 16 residues in the CDR3. Written as DNA, the CDR3 is TGTGCCAGCAGTGACGGGGGGACAGCTTATCCCGGGGAGCTGTTTTTT. It codes for CASSDGGTAYPGELFF.

This clonotype occurred many times. The gene calls are TRBV12-3 or TRBV12-4 and TRBJ2-3, with TRBD2 as a possible D gene (5 bases). The germline V and J ends were trimmed by 5 bases and 5 bases, with 17 bases remaining between them. The CDR3 is 15 residues long. The CDR3 loop is CASSEKLAVLDTQYF. DNA for the CDR3: TGTGCCAGCAGTGAGAAGCTAGCTGTTCTAGATACGCAGTATTTT.

This clonotype was recorded many times. V gene TRBV12-3 or TRBV12-4 combines with J gene TRBJ1-4; 7 nucleotides align to TRBD1. There are 17 residues in the CDR3. Trimming took 0 bases from V and 8 from J; bases not matched to a gene: 12. CDR3 in amino acids: CASSLAGNEGGWEKLFF. The CDR3 DNA is TGTGCCAGCAGTTTAGCCGGGAATGAAGGGGGCTGGGAAAAACTGTTTTTT.

This clonotype was seen only a few times. The chain recombines TRBV29-1 with TRBJ2-1, with a possible D match to TRBD2 (6 bases). CDR1 and CDR2 from the germline V gene are SQVTM and ANQGSEA. With 5 bases removed from V and 8 bases from J, the gap between germline ends came to 25 bases. The CDR3 is made up of 16 amino acids. In DNA, the CDR3 is TGCAGCGTTCCTGGGCGGGGAAATGACGCTGGGCATGAGCAGTTCTTC. Its translation is CSVPGRGNDAGHEQFF.

This clonotype has a handful of counts. This CDR3 reads CSTSSGGVLNYGYTF. The CDR3 coding sequence is TGCAGCACCTCCTCAGGGGGTGTTTTAAACTATGGCTACACCTTC. The rearrangement uses TRBV29-1 and TRBJ1-2; 7 bases line up with TRBD1. Germline assignment: CDR1 SQVTM and CDR2 ANQGSEA. CDR3 length equals 15 residues. The ends lost 8 bases at V and 2 bases at J; junction bases unmatched: 14.

This clonotype was observed at least ten times. The rearrangement joins TRBV20-1 to TRBJ2-1; D may correspond to TRBD1 or TRBD2 (7 bases each). The V gene's germline CDR1 is DFQATT and CDR2 SNEGSKA (reference sequence). The CDR3 runs to 13 residues. The V end was cut by 8 bases, the J end by 10 bases, with 21 bases between. In nucleotides, the CDR3 is TGCAGTCGGGGGAGTGGGGGGGACAGCGAGCAGTTCTTC. Translating gives CSRGSGGDSEQFF.

This clonotype was seen repeatedly, ten times or more. This sequence joins TRBV25-1 and TRBJ2-5, with 10 bases matching TRBD1. In germline, CDR1 is MGHDK, CDR2 SYGVNS. The CDR3 totals 15 residues. J was trimmed by 3 bases and V by 6 bases; bases with no gene match: 7. The CDR3 here is CASSPAGTGEETQYF. The CDR3 nucleotides read TGTGCCAGCAGCCCCGCCGGGACAGGGGAAGAGACCCAGTACTTC.

This clonotype was counted only a few times. The genes are TRBV9 and TRBJ2-3, with 11 bases lining up with TRBD2. Trimming at V came to 0 bases and at J to 3 bases, leaving 12 bases not matched to a gene. This CDR3 has 19 amino acids. Germline lookup yields CDR1 SGDLS and CDR2 YYNGEE. CDR3 sequence: CASSVATDGTSGLTDTQYF. DNA for the CDR3: TGTGCCAGCAGCGTAGCCACGGACGGGACTAGCGGTCTAACAGATACGCAGTATTTT.

This clonotype was counted at least ten times. The V gene is TRBV4-1, the J gene TRBJ2-5, with D possibly matching TRBD1 (5 bases). This CDR3 is built from 16 residues. The V gene lost 3 bases and the J gene lost 5 bases, with 19 bases spanning the gap. Germline CDR1 reads MGHRA; CDR2 reads YSYEKL. CDR3 sequence: CASSQTPPGSGETQYF. The DNA of the CDR3 is TGCGCCAGCAGCCAGACCCCACCAGGGTCTGGGGAGACCCAGTACTTC.

Of note for this clonotype: A single base separates this from a much larger clone, so it may be a read error. The rearrangement uses TRBV2 and TRBJ1-2; perhaps TRBD1 as D (5 bases). CDR1 is SNHLY and CDR2 is FYNNEI in the germline V gene. This CDR3 contains 15 residues. The CDR3 spells CASPPLGEDNYGYTF. The CDR3 DNA follows: TGCGCCAGCCCCCCATTGGGGGAGGATAACTATGGCTACACCTTC.